The rows below give T cell receptor beta chains drawn from one sample of a study of shared clonotypes between healthy human individuals. Sequencing was performed with immunoSEQ multiplex PCR; in TCRdb, only in-frame clones are kept and a portion is missing. The data contain some 2.3 million clones, more than 85% of them seen just once; the ten biggest clones take up 0.39%. Sequencing used naive CD4+ T cells from PBMCs. The source of these receptors is a man aged 18 to 29 in good health. Some clones in this sample may be carry-over from other donors' samples. CDR3s include the opening cysteine and the closing phenylalanine or tryptophan. The D gene is left open where the match is weak. Only some rows state a clone size, as once, few, many or a class for expanded clones.

len	v_gene	j_gene	d_gene	abundance	CDR3aa	CDR3nt
13	TRBV5-8	TRBJ2-5	.	.	CASAFDGIETQYF	TGTGCCAGCGCCTTCGATGGAATTGAGACCCAGTACTTC
19	TRBV7-9	TRBJ2-3	TRBD2	.	CASILGEATQREYSDTQYF	TGTGCCAGCATCTTAGGAGAGGCAACGCAGCGGGAGTATTCGGATACGCAGTATTTT
13	TRBV25-1	TRBJ1-2	.	.	CASSEYLTAGYTF	TGTGCCAGCAGTGAATATCTTACGGCTGGCTACACCTTC
14	TRBV5-1	TRBJ1-2	.	few	CASSLDSTSTGYTF	TGCGCCAGCAGCTTAGACAGTACCTCGACGGGCTACACCTTC
13	TRBV5-6	TRBJ1-2	.	.	CASSLVDNYGYTF	TGTGCCAGCAGCTTGGTAGATAACTATGGCTACACCTTC
15	TRBV2	TRBJ1-1	.	.	CASSEQGMANTEAFF	TGTGCCAGCAGTGAACAGGGGATGGCGAACACTGAAGCTTTCTTT
12	TRBV5-6	TRBJ1-2	.	.	CASSRQLYGYTF	TGTGCCAGCAGTAGACAGTTGTATGGCTACACCTTC
14	TRBV5-4	TRBJ1-2	.	.	CASRRGTANYGYTF	TGTGCCAGCAGGCGTGGTACAGCAAACTATGGCTACACCTTC
13	TRBV7-9	TRBJ1-4	.	.	CASSFTVDGKLFF	TGTGCCAGCAGCTTTACGGTTGACGGAAAACTGTTTTTT
14	TRBV18	TRBJ1-2	TRBD1	.	CASSPGQGRSGYTF	TGTGCCAGCTCACCGGGACAGGGTAGGAGTGGCTACACCTTC
14	TRBV7-2	TRBJ2-7	TRBD1	few	CASSSRDRNYEQYF	TGTGCCAGCAGCTCCCGGGACAGGAACTACGAGCAGTACTTC
14	TRBV4-1	TRBJ2-7	TRBD2	.	CASSTLAGVSEQYF	TGCGCCAGCAGCACTCTAGCGGGAGTCAGCGAGCAGTACTTC
15	TRBV9	TRBJ2-1	TRBD1	.	CASSVAGGLANEQFF	TGTGCCAGCAGCGTTGCAGGGGGCCTTGCGAATGAGCAGTTCTTC
15	TRBV2	TRBJ2-5	TRBD1	.	CASSSPGQGQETQYF	TGTGCCAGCAGTTCTCCGGGACAGGGACAAGAGACCCAGTACTTC
18	TRBV5-4	TRBJ2-3	TRBD2	once	CASSFGLAGGVSPDTQYF	TGTGCCAGCAGCTTTGGGCTAGCGGGAGGAGTTAGCCCAGATACGCAGTATTTT
14	TRBV6-1	TRBJ1-5	.	once	CASSRSGNAQPQHF	TGTGCCAGCTCAAGGTCAGGGAATGCCCAGCCCCAGCATTTT
15	TRBV7-2	TRBJ2-3	TRBD2	.	CASSPIAGGGDTQYF	TGTGCCAGCAGCCCGATAGCGGGAGGAGGCGATACGCAGTATTTT
15	TRBV7-9	TRBJ1-3	.	once	CASSSGPSSGNTIYF	TGTGCCAGCAGCTCGGGACCGAGCTCTGGAAACACCATATATTTT
16	TRBV7-7	TRBJ2-3	TRBD2	.	CASSPGLAGSIDTQYF	TGTGCCAGCAGCCCGGGACTAGCGGGATCGATAGATACGCAGTATTTT
14	TRBV7-2	TRBJ2-7	.	.	CASSLRTFKYEQYF	TGTGCCAGCAGCCTCCGGACGTTCAAATACGAGCAGTACTTC
13	TRBV11-2	TRBJ2-5	.	.	CASSGMDRATQYF	TGTGCCAGCAGCGGTATGGACCGGGCCACCCAGTACTTC
14	TRBV5-1	TRBJ2-2	.	.	CASSPEWDTGELFF	TGCGCCAGCAGCCCTGAGTGGGATACCGGGGAGCTGTTTTTT
15	TRBV19	TRBJ1-5	TRBD1	.	CASSTRDRVGQPQHF	TGTGCCAGTAGTACCCGGGACAGGGTCGGTCAGCCCCAGCATTTT
15	TRBV7-3	TRBJ2-1	.	once	CASSLTGRSYNEQFF	TGTGCCAGCAGCTTAACCGGGAGAAGCTACAATGAGCAGTTCTTC
15	TRBV5-5	TRBJ2-1	.	.	CASSLGQTLFVEQFF	TGTGCCAGCAGCTTGGGACAGACCCTTTTTGTTGAGCAGTTCTTC
14	TRBV11-2	TRBJ2-7	.	once	CASSEGVLHYEQYF	TGTGCCAGCAGCGAGGGGGTCTTGCACTACGAGCAGTACTTC
14	TRBV10-3	TRBJ1-1	.	.	CAIGWGERYTEAFF	TGTGCCATCGGCTGGGGTGAGCGGTACACTGAAGCTTTCTTT
14	TRBV9	TRBJ1-2	.	.	CASSPRDGNYGYTF	TGTGCCAGCAGCCCTCGGGACGGTAACTATGGCTACACCTTC
15	TRBV7-6	TRBJ1-1	.	.	CASSLGRFENTEAFF	TGTGCCAGCAGCTTAGGGCGGTTCGAGAACACTGAAGCTTTCTTT
15	TRBV15	TRBJ1-1	TRBD1	.	CATSRQNRGATEAFF	TGTGCCACCAGCAGACAAAACAGGGGAGCCACTGAAGCTTTCTTT
13	TRBV11-2	TRBJ2-7	TRBD2	.	CASSPRGGHEQYF	TGTGCCAGCAGCCCGCGGGGGGGTCACGAGCAGTACTTC
17	TRBV7-3	TRBJ2-2	.	.	CASSKTPGGRNTGELFF	TGTGCCAGCAGCAAAACACCAGGAGGACGAAACACCGGGGAGCTGTTTTTT
15	TRBV9	TRBJ2-1	TRBD1	.	CASSARDSSYNEQFF	TGTGCCAGCAGCGCCCGGGACAGTTCCTACAATGAGCAGTTCTTC
17	TRBV25-1	TRBJ2-1	TRBD2	.	CASNHGLAGGTYNEQFF	TGTGCCAGCAATCACGGACTAGCGGGAGGAACCTACAATGAGCAGTTCTTC
16	TRBV27	TRBJ2-1	TRBD2	.	CASSLWWTSGHNEQFF	TGTGCCAGCAGTTTATGGTGGACTAGCGGTCACAATGAGCAGTTCTTC
14	TRBV2	TRBJ2-3	TRBD1	.	CASSETTGADTQYF	TGTGCCAGCAGTGAAACGACAGGGGCAGATACGCAGTATTTT
13	TRBV7-3	TRBJ1-4	.	.	CASSFTRGEKLFF	TGTGCCAGCAGCTTTACCCGGGGTGAAAAACTGTTTTTT
16	TRBV5-6	TRBJ1-3	.	.	CASTLLGGAAGNTIYF	TGTGCCAGCACCTTGCTGGGAGGGGCAGCTGGAAACACCATATATTTT
14	TRBV19	TRBJ1-2	TRBD1	few	CASSTGTGSWGYTF	TGTGCCAGTAGTACCGGGACAGGGTCTTGGGGCTACACCTTC
15	TRBV28	TRBJ2-7	TRBD2	.	CASNSLAGGDYEQYF	TGTGCCAGCAACTCACTAGCGGGAGGCGACTACGAGCAGTACTTC
14	TRBV27	TRBJ1-4	.	.	CASSPAATNEKLFF	TGTGCCAGCAGCCCGGCGGCAACTAATGAAAAACTGTTTTTT